This T cell receptor beta chain originates from a study of cytomegalovirus exposure and HLA in healthy donors. To note about this clone: Its antigen is still unknown.

Study results and limitations: Presence/absence analysis assumed near-uniform sequencing depth across donors. A classifier reportedly called cytomegalovirus status with high sensitivity and specificity. Several of the most significant clusters appeared linked to common viral pathogens, based on a later analysis.

It was with 60 Vbeta and 13 Jbeta primers that the PCR ran. As handled by the study authors: Later, roughly 80 million unique TCR beta chains were counted in an analysis, and approximately 10 million of them were shared. Only in-frame clones appear in the TCRdb table, and some are missing; sequencing was by immunoSEQ multiplex PCR. V and J calls and clone size are given by that table; D and trimming were obtained from the DNA. Seen here are approximately 99,000 clones, 79% observed once, and the top ten hold around 3%. This CDR3 comprises 15 residues. Germline assignment: CDR1 SGHDT and CDR2 YYEEEE. V lost 0 bases and J lost 4; bases outside the gene matches: 6.

The sample consisted of PBMCs. The sequence came from a male donor in good health and CMV-seropositive. The J gene is TRBJ1-2, the V gene TRBV5-6; 7 bases match TRBD1. The CDR3 coding sequence is TGTGCCAGCAGCTTGGTAACCGGGACAGTCTATGGCTACACCTTC. It specifies CASSLVTGTVYGYTF.